A selection of T cell receptor beta chains follows, all from one sample in a study of blood T cell repertoires in COVID-19. Clones were read by immunoSEQ multiplex PCR, and TCRdb kept only the in-frame ones, dropping some. The data show around 310,000 clones, roughly nine tenths seen once. The sample taken for sequencing was PBMCs or T cells enriched from blood (not recorded which). The receptors were sampled from a woman aged 25 to 45 who had recovered from COVID-19. Both conserved end residues are part of each CDR3. A D gene is named only where the DNA matches it firmly. Some rows have no size entry. The others give once, few or many, or a class for an expanded clone.

v_call	clone_size	j_call	d_call	cdr3_nt	cdr3_aa
TRBV28	once	TRBJ2-7	.	TGTGCCAGCAGTTTGACGTATAGGGGAATTCTCTACGAGCAGTACTTC	CASSLTYRGILYEQYF
TRBV19	once	TRBJ1-5	TRBD1	TGTGCCAGTAGAGGACAGGGGGGAGAACTAAATCAGCCCCAGCATTTT	CASRGQGGELNQPQHF
TRBV18	.	TRBJ2-1	TRBD1	TGTGCCAGCTCACCACTGAGAACGGGACAGGGCACCTACAATGAGCAGTTCTTC	CASSPLRTGQGTYNEQFF
TRBV12-5	.	TRBJ1-3	.	TGTGCTAGTGGTTTCTCCGCCCCGACTAGCTTCGGAAACACCATATATTTT	CASGFSAPTSFGNTIYF
TRBV12-3/TRBV12-4	.	TRBJ2-7	.	TGTGCCAGCAGACGCGGGCCGTTCTACGAGCAGTACTTC	CASRRGPFYEQYF
TRBV5-4	.	TRBJ2-7	.	TGTGCCAGCAGCCCGACCGGGACTGTACATGAGCAGTACTTC	CASSPTGTVHEQYF
TRBV20-1	.	TRBJ2-3	.	TGCAGTGCCCTAGTCTCCGATACGCAGTATTTT	CSALVSDTQYF
TRBV5-6	.	TRBJ1-1	.	TGTGCCAGCACCGGGGTAACGGGAAACTTCCGGACTGAAGCTTTCTTT	CASTGVTGNFRTEAFF
TRBV27	.	TRBJ1-1	.	TGTGCCAGCAGTTCTGTCCCACCGGGATCCGACACTGAAGCTTTCTTT	CASSSVPPGSDTEAFF
TRBV7-2	.	TRBJ2-3	TRBD2	TGTGCCAGCAGCTTAGATGGGCTAGCGGGGGGCACAGATACGCAGTATTTT	CASSLDGLAGGTDTQYF
TRBV2	.	TRBJ1-1	.	TGTGCCAGCAGGGCTGCAGGGCGCTGGACTGAAGCTTTCTTT	CASRAAGRWTEAFF
TRBV18	.	TRBJ2-4	TRBD1	TGTGCCAGCTCACCCGTCCGGGACAGCAAAAACATTCAGTACTTC	CASSPVRDSKNIQYF
TRBV7-9	.	TRBJ2-7	TRBD1	TGTGCCAGCAGCCCGGGACAGGTGGCGGGACAGCAGTACTTC	CASSPGQVAGQQYF
TRBV5-1	once	TRBJ1-1	.	TGCGCCAGCAGCACCGAAGCCCCCATCAGGAGGAGGACTGAAGCTTTCTTT	CASSTEAPIRRRTEAFF
TRBV14	.	TRBJ2-5	.	TGTGCCAGCAGCCAAAAACTCTGGACAGAAGAGACCCAGTACTTC	CASSQKLWTEETQYF
TRBV4-1	.	TRBJ2-1	TRBD2	TGCGCCAGCAGCCAAGGTGGGAGCGGGAGGGCCGGAAATGAGCAGTTCTTC	CASSQGGSGRAGNEQFF
TRBV27	.	TRBJ2-3	.	TGTGCCAGCCTAAGAGGAGGGTTCGGCGAAGATACGCAGTATTTT	CASLRGGFGEDTQYF
TRBV19	.	TRBJ1-5	.	TGTGCCAGTAGTATAGGGAGGGCGAATCAGCCCCAGCATTTT	CASSIGRANQPQHF
TRBV3-1/TRBV3-2	.	TRBJ2-2	TRBD1	TGTGCCAGCAGCTCGTTTTCCGGGACAGGGGGCTATAACGGGGAGCTGTTTTTT	CASSSFSGTGGYNGELFF
TRBV11-2	.	TRBJ2-1	.	TGTGCCAGCAGCTTGGCGGGATGGAACAATGAGCAGTTCTTC	CASSLAGWNNEQFF
TRBV19	.	TRBJ1-5	TRBD1	TGTGCCAGTAGGCGCCCGGGACAGGGATATCAGCCCCAGCATTTT	CASRRPGQGYQPQHF
TRBV5-1	.	TRBJ2-5	.	TGCGCCAGCAGCTCGGGAACTATAACAAGGGGGGAGACCCAGTACTTC	CASSSGTITRGETQYF
TRBV30	.	TRBJ2-5	TRBD2	TGTGCCTGGAAAATCGGGACTAGCACCCGAGAGACCCAGTACTTC	CAWKIGTSTRETQYF
TRBV18	few	TRBJ1-1	.	TGTGCCAGCTCACCCCGCGAAGCGGGGTTTAACACTGAAGCTTTCTTT	CASSPREAGFNTEAFF
TRBV29-1	.	TRBJ2-7	TRBD1	TGCAGCGTTGAAGATCGGACAGGAACTTCCTACGAGCAGTACTTC	CSVEDRTGTSYEQYF
TRBV7-3	.	TRBJ2-3	.	TGTGCCAGCAGCTTAGTAGGGGAGGCAGATACGCAGTATTTT	CASSLVGEADTQYF
TRBV18	once	TRBJ1-2	TRBD1	TGTGCCAGCTCACGGTTTATGGGGCAGGGGGCTAACTATGGCTACACCTTC	CASSRFMGQGANYGYTF
TRBV9	few	TRBJ1-4	.	TGTGCCAGCAGCTTCTCAGGGTCGTCTGAAAAACTGTTTTTT	CASSFSGSSEKLFF
TRBV10-3	.	TRBJ2-3	.	TGTGCCATCAGTGAGTCCGCAGATACGCAGTATTTT	CAISESADTQYF
TRBV28	.	TRBJ1-4	.	TGTGCCAGCAGTTCCTCCGTTCTGACTAATGAAAAACTGTTTTTT	CASSSSVLTNEKLFF
TRBV6-6	once	TRBJ1-1	TRBD1	TGTGCCAGCACTGCCGGGACAGGGGAGACTGAAGCTTTCTTT	CASTAGTGETEAFF
TRBV16	.	TRBJ1-5	.	TGTGCCAGCAGCTCCCTTATGACAGTGAATCAGCCCCAGCATTTT	CASSSLMTVNQPQHF
TRBV18	.	TRBJ2-5	TRBD1	TGTGCCAGCTCACCACGAGCCCGACAGGGGGCGAGAGAGACCCAGTACTTC	CASSPRARQGARETQYF
TRBV2	.	TRBJ2-2	TRBD2	TGTGCCAGCAGCGGAGCGGGAGGGTCCGGGGAGCTGTTTTTT	CASSGAGGSGELFF
TRBV30	.	TRBJ2-7	TRBD2	TGTGCCTGGAGAAAAGCGGGAGAGTACGAGCAGTACTTC	CAWRKAGEYEQYF
TRBV5-1	.	TRBJ2-6	TRBD2	TGCGCCAGCAGCAGCGGGGGGACAGACTCTGGGGCCAACGTCCTGACTTTC	CASSSGGTDSGANVLTF
TRBV28	.	TRBJ2-2	.	TGTGCCAGCAAGTTTCTCTCGGTCACCGGGGAGCTGTTTTTT	CASKFLSVTGELFF
TRBV10-3	.	TRBJ1-2	.	TGTGCCATCACCACCCCGGGGAGTGGCTACACCTTC	CAITTPGSGYTF
TRBV24-1	.	TRBJ2-7	.	TGTGCCACCAGTGATTTGGGCCAGGGAGGGGGCTACGAGCAGTACTTC	CATSDLGQGGGYEQYF
TRBV5-1	.	TRBJ1-4	.	TGCGCCAGCAGCTTGGGACGGGCAACTAATGAAAAACTGTTTTTT	CASSLGRATNEKLFF
TRBV6-1	.	TRBJ1-5	TRBD1	TGTGCCAGCAGTGAACCAACAGGGGGGGGACAGCCCCAGCATTTT	CASSEPTGGGQPQHF
TRBV19	.	TRBJ1-2	TRBD1	TGTGCCAGTTGCCGGGACAGGGCTTCAGACTATGGCTACACCTTC	CASCRDRASDYGYTF
TRBV30	.	TRBJ2-6	.	TGTGCCTGGAGCGCGCCCTGGGGCGCTGGGGCCAACGTCCTGACTTTC	CAWSAPWGAGANVLTF
TRBV5-4	.	TRBJ2-1	TRBD1	TGTGCCAGCAGCTTGGACGCCGGGACAGGGAACAATGAGCAGTTCTTC	CASSLDAGTGNNEQFF
TRBV5-4	.	TRBJ2-3	TRBD1	TGTGCCAGCAGTGATTTAACAGGGGGCACAGATACGCAGTATTTT	CASSDLTGGTDTQYF
TRBV7-9	.	TRBJ2-7	.	TGTGCCAGCAGCCACTCCGGGTTCCACTACGAGCAGTACTTC	CASSHSGFHYEQYF
TRBV6-1	.	TRBJ1-2	TRBD1	TGTGCCAGCAGTGAAACAGGGGAGTTTGGCTACACCTTC	CASSETGEFGYTF
TRBV10-3	.	TRBJ2-7	.	TGTGCCATCAGTACAGGGAGCGAGCAGTACTTC	CAISTGSEQYF
TRBV2	few	TRBJ2-5	TRBD2	TGTGCCAGCAGTGGGCCTAGCGGGAGTCAAGAGACCCAGTACTTC	CASSGPSGSQETQYF
TRBV5-4	.	TRBJ2-7	TRBD2	TGTGCCAGCAGCCGGAGGTGGGGACTAGCGGGAGGGCGGTCGCCTCGGGAGCAGTACTTC	CASSRRWGLAGGRSPREQYF
TRBV28	once	TRBJ2-7	.	TGTGCCAGCCTGGTACCGGGAACCTCCTACGAGCAGTACTTC	CASLVPGTSYEQYF
TRBV29-1	.	TRBJ2-1	TRBD2	TGCAGCGTTGAACTGTGGATGTTTAGGACTAGCGGGAGACGAGAGCAGTTCTTC	CSVELWMFRTSGRREQFF
TRBV6-5	.	TRBJ2-1	TRBD2	TGTGCCAGCAGTTTCGAGCGGGAACAGCATGAGCAGTTCTTC	CASSFEREQHEQFF
TRBV27	.	TRBJ1-1	TRBD1	TGTGCCAGCAGTTTGACAGGGTTGAACACTGAAGCTTTCTTT	CASSLTGLNTEAFF
TRBV5-1	.	TRBJ2-3	TRBD2	TGCGCCAGCAGCTTGTCGGGAGGAGATACGCAGTATTTT	CASSLSGGDTQYF